This record looks at one T cell receptor beta chain sequence and its context. The antigen this receptor binds is unknown. No per-base quality is available; no much larger clone lies one base away. These data belong to a study of shared clonotypes between healthy human individuals (dated by TCRdb to about 2020). For the study in its entirety: A few men and a couple of women, aged 18 to 49 years, made up the cohort. For each donor, three plates each were used for CD4 naive and CD4 memory, two plates were used for CD8 naive, and one plate was used for CD8 memory. The study deeply sequenced blood TCR repertoires of five healthy adults to estimate repertoire size and the extent of clonotype sharing between individuals. To increase sequencing depth and limit assay-specific biases, TCR repertoire library preparation and sequencing were carried out by different laboratories using diverse techniques. Each donor's leukapheresis produced roughly between roughly 0.94 and 9.5 billion PBMCs.

On the study overall, not on this receptor specifically: Higher generation probabilities were observed for clonotypes shared by all four sorted-subset donors than for non-shared clonotypes. Incomplete sequencing was indicated by rarefaction of sorted-subset datasets, despite the large sequencing depth. Sampling was restricted to blood, and TCR repertoires in tissue are likely to differ from TCR repertoires in blood. Across four donors, about 5.2% of naive CD4, roughly 3.8% of naive CD8, under 2.5% of memory CD4, and roughly 0.4% of memory CD8 clonotypes were shared. Based on pairwise subsampling, the degree of clonotype sharing among donors was expected to be affected by sequencing depth. Naive subsets generally had larger estimated clonotype richness than memory subsets did. Because the study included a small number of donors, the genetic and exposure-history diversity represented was limited.

TCR CDR3 regions were amplified from genomic DNA by multiplex PCR using the deep immunoSEQ assay. Extracted genomic DNA from each cell subset was spread evenly across all wells of several immunoSEQ 96-well plates, with each plate serving as a replicate. For sorted subsets, each replicate PCR was loaded with around 200 ng genomic DNA, equivalent to about 30,000 T cell genomes. Purified libraries were quantified with a Qubit 3.0 fluorometer, sized on a Bioanalyzer 2100, and re-quantified with the KAPA Library Quantification kit. Every immunoSEQ 96-well plate was sequenced on a separate single-read 150-cycle Illumina NextSeq 550 flow cell. In the authors' own workflow: Because only junctional sequences without quality scores were contained in the immunoSEQ output, filtering matching that applied to full-length reads could not be performed. To assign V/J genes and CDR3, sequences were annotated against IMGT germline references using PyIR, a Python wrapper for IgBLAST v1.9. Reads were filtered out if the reads had weak V/J assignments (E-value above 1e-6), no CDR3, stop codons, out-of-frame junctions, or ambiguous translated residues. V3J clonotypes were defined as sequences sharing an identical inferred V gene, J gene, and CDR3 amino acid sequence. Percentage overlap between repertoires was calculated by dividing the number of shared unique clonotypes by the size of the smaller repertoire. RTK rarefaction, the Chao1 estimator, and Recon v2.1 estimates of unobserved clonotypes were used to assess repertoire richness. Generation probabilities were computed with OLGA for all TCRbeta clonotypes obtained by the gDNA method from a few donors. What TCRdb holds here is the immuneACCESS table cut down to in-frame rearrangements. Part of the clones is not present; checked against another copy, under half of the missing clones reflect an unresolved V gene, and the others are unexplained. The D gene and trimming were derived from the DNA, and the V and J assignments and clone size from that table. The sample table holds 950,000 to 1,100,000 clones, of which approximately 80% were seen once. Jointly, the top ten make up under 0.8% of the sample.

CDR1 and CDR2 were assigned from the germline V gene as SGHTA and FQGTGA. CDR3 length: 19 amino acids, cysteine to phenylalanine. CDR3 DNA only is kept here, 57 bases in frame from base 1. Germline trimming: 5 bases from V, 5 bases from J; junction bases outside gene matches: 15. Healthy HIV-negative adults with no recently reported acute infections or vaccinations were included as donors. Every donor was a Caucasian adult residing in Nashville, Tennessee, USA. CD4+ T cells were enriched through magnetic negative selection, after which naive cells were positively selected on CD45RA and the remaining negative fraction served as the memory subset. After blood collection by leukapheresis, PBMCs were isolated using Ficoll-Histopaque density gradient centrifugation and then cryopreserved in the vapor phase of liquid nitrogen. Analytical flow cytometry was used to check the purity and quantity of every magnetically sorted T cell population. Genomic DNA was isolated from each sorted fraction and quantified by UV absorbance on a Nanodrop 2000c.

Sequenced: memory CD4+ T cells from PBMCs. The cell subset or site label on this specimen signifies: CD45RA-negative fraction. The chain joins TRBV7-3 to TRBJ2-1, with 13 bases aligning to TRBD2. The clonotype comes from a man between 18 and 35 years old in good health. Some clones in this sample may be carry-over from other donors' samples. Here the CDR3 is given as CASSLLAGGSFAEDNEQFF. The bases read TGTGCCAGCAGCCTACTAGCGGGAGGGTCGTTTGCCGAGGACAATGAGCAGTTCTTC. When the CDR3 is completed using the reference TRBV7-3 and TRBJ2-1 genes on either side, the full variable domain is GAGVSQTPSNKVTEKGKYVELRCDPISGHTALYWYRQSLGQGPEFLIYFQGTGAADDSGLPNDRFFAVRPEGSVSTLKIQRTERGDSAVYLCASSLLAGGSFAEDNEQFFGPGTRLTVL.